The 31 T cell receptor beta chains below were found in one sample sequenced in a study of T cells after yellow fever vaccination. Using its own MiXCR run on the 5' RACE reads, TCRdb lists one record per CDR3 protein. This table holds about 200,000 distinct CDR3 sequences, approximately 3% found once. The sample in question was CD4+ T cells sorted from PBMCs, obtained 10 days after the yellow fever booster vaccination. The receptors derive from a man aged 18-30 years who received the YFV17D yellow fever vaccine.

This clonotype was picked up a small number of times. J is TRBJ1-1 and V is TRBV5-1, with a weak D call TRBD1 (6 bases). Germline V gene sequence: CDR1 SGHRS, CDR2 YFSETQ. The V and J ends lost 1 base and 1 base respectively, with 8 bases between them. The CDR3 covers 14 residues. The CDR3 loop is CASSLQGTNTEAFF. CDR3 nucleotides: TGCGCCAGCAGCTTGCAGGGGACGAACACTGAAGCTTTCTTT. The full variable domain, completed using reference TRBV5-1 and TRBJ1-1, is KAGVTQTPRYLIKTRGQQVTLSCSPISGHRSVSWYQQTPGQGLQFLFEYFSETQRNKGNFPGRFSGRQFSNSRSEMNVSTLELGDSALYLCASSLQGTNTEAFFGQGTRLTVV.

This clonotype was seen more than once but under ten times. The chain uses TRBV10-3 and TRBJ1-1; 7 bases agree with TRBD1. V lost 10 bases, J lost 6 bases, and 5 bases stayed unmatched. The CDR3 sequence is 11 residues long. Germline lookup yields CDR1 ENHRY and CDR2 SYGVKD. CDR3 sequence: CATSGTAEAFF. As DNA, the CDR3 is TGTGCCACCTCCGGGACAGCTGAAGCTTTCTTT.

The chain employs TRBV7-3 and TRBJ2-3; D possibly matches TRBD1 or TRBD2 (5 bases each). V lost 5 bases to trimming and J lost 3 bases, with 15 bases between them. Germline V gives CDR1 SGHTA, CDR2 FQGTGA. The CDR3 consists of 15 residues. The DNA for the CDR3 is TGTGCCAGCAGCGCGACCGGGACGGGGACAGATACGCAGTATTTT. Amino acids: CASSATGTGTDTQYF.

This clonotype was observed many times. This chain joins TRBV27 and TRBJ1-5; TRBD1 agrees at 7 bases. This CDR3 has 14 residues. In germline, CDR1 is MNHEY, CDR2 SMNVEV (reference sequence). V was clipped by 2 bases and J by 3 bases; unmatched bases: 1. The CDR3 region has the DNA TGTGCCAGCAGTTTAGAGGGGGCCAATCAGCCCCAGCATTTT. Its protein is CASSLEGANQPQHF.

This clonotype was seen repeatedly, ten times or more. The rearrangement joins TRBV6-2 or TRBV6-3 to TRBJ2-3, with 9 bases that match TRBD1. The J segment lost 4 bases and the V segment lost 4 bases, leaving 6 bases of the junction unmatched. Germline V lookup: CDR1 MNHEY, CDR2 SVGEGT. The CDR3 totals 15 residues. As DNA, the CDR3 is TGTGCCAGCAGTTTAAACAGGGGGCGCGCAGATACGCAGTATTTT. It encodes CASSLNRGRADTQYF.

This chain connects TRBV7-9 to TRBJ1-6; tentatively, D is TRBD1 (5 bases). The CDR3 covers 13 residues. The ends were cut back, 5 bases at V and 11 bases at J, with 13 bases in the middle. Germline V gene data show CDR1 as SEHNR and CDR2 as FQNEAQ (reference sequence). CDR3 protein: CASSPPGVTPLHF. DNA of the CDR3: TGTGCCAGCAGCCCACCGGGGGTTACACCCCTCCACTTT.

This clonotype turned up a few times. This chain joins TRBV5-5 and TRBJ1-4, with 7 bases matching TRBD1. This CDR3 region has 14 residues. With V trimmed by 4 bases and J by 4 bases, 4 bases remained unmatched. CDR1 and CDR2 (germline): SGHKS, YYEKEE (reference sequence). CDR3 in amino acids: CASSRRGGNEKLFF. DNA for the CDR3: TGTGCCAGCAGCCGCAGGGGGGGTAATGAAAAACTGTTTTTT.

The rearrangement uses TRBV5-1 and TRBJ1-3; D call uncertain. The V gene's germline CDR1 is SGHRS and CDR2 YFSETQ. Trimming removed 0 bases from V and 0 bases from J, with 13 bases in between. The length of the CDR3 is 17 residues. Written as DNA, the CDR3 is TGCGCCAGCAGCTTGGAACGGAGCGGAAACTCTGGAAACACCATATATTTT. This translates into CASSLERSGNSGNTIYF. The variable domain in full, completed from reference TRBV5-1 and TRBJ1-3, reads KAGVTQTPRYLIKTRGQQVTLSCSPISGHRSVSWYQQTPGQGLQFLFEYFSETQRNKGNFPGRFSGRQFSNSRSEMNVSTLELGDSALYLCASSLERSGNSGNTIYFGEGSWLTVV.

The sample holds many counts of this clonotype. The genes are TRBV7-2 and TRBJ2-3, with 8 positions matching TRBD2. The germline gives CDR1 SGHTA, CDR2 FQGNSA. With 4 bases clipped from V and 0 bases from J, the junction kept 6 bases outside the gene matches. CDR3 length equals 16 residues. The CDR3 nucleotides read TGTGCCAGCAGCTCGTGGCTAGCGGGCAGCACAGATACGCAGTATTTT. Its translation is CASSSWLAGSTDTQYF.

This clonotype was seen at least ten times. The chain has TRBV12-3 or TRBV12-4 and TRBJ1-5; D might be TRBD1 (5 bases). This CDR3 comprises 15 residues. Trimming took 6 bases from V and 3 from J, leaving 15 bases between them. The CDR3 nucleotides read TGTGCCAGCAGGCAGAGCAGGGTGTACAATCAGCCCCAGCATTTT. It is translated as CASRQSRVYNQPQHF.

Only a few counts were recorded for this clonotype. The rearrangement links TRBV12-3 or TRBV12-4 to TRBJ1-5, with no clear D. With 1 base removed from V and 9 bases from J, the gap between germline ends came to 7 bases. The CDR3 loop spans 12 amino acids. The chain's CDR3 is CASSLELGPQHF. Written as DNA, the CDR3 is TGTGCCAGCAGTTTAGAGCTCGGGCCCCAGCATTTT.

This clonotype was picked up a small number of times. This chain connects TRBV20-1 to TRBJ2-3, with 16 bases matching TRBD2. Germline loops: CDR1 DFQATT, CDR2 SNEGSKA (reference sequence). This CDR3 contains 18 residues. The junction had 6 bases not matched to a gene; V was cut back by 2 bases and J by 1 base. The CDR3 nucleotides are TGCAGTGCTAGACCGGGACTAGCGGGGGGGCCCGGCACAGATACGCAGTATTTT. Amino acids: CSARPGLAGGPGTDTQYF.

This clonotype was seen repeatedly, ten times or more. The chain joins TRBV12-3 or TRBV12-4 to TRBJ2-6, with 7 bases lining up with TRBD2. The ends lost 4 bases at V and 0 bases at J; junction bases unmatched: 0. The CDR3 contains 15 residues. CDR3 sequence reads: CASSWGGSGANVLTF. The CDR3 DNA follows: TGTGCCAGCAGTTGGGGGGGCTCTGGGGCCAACGTCCTGACTTTC.

On this clonotype itself: One end of the junction fails to match germline, which may point to a read error. This chain connects TRBV19 to TRBJ1-2, with TRBD1 as a possible D gene (5 bases). Germline-derived CDR1 and CDR2 are LNHDA and SQIVND (reference sequence). The CDR3 is 11 residues long. In DNA, the CDR3 is TGTGCCAGTAGGCGGTTGGGGGATGTCTCCTTC. Its protein is CASRRLGDVSF.

This clonotype was counted between two and nine times. J is TRBJ1-6 and V is TRBV6-5, with a tentative D call TRBD1 (5 bases). Germline CDR1 MNHEY, CDR2 SVGAGI. This CDR3 is 11 amino acids long. Trimming took 2 bases from V and 17 from J, leaving 10 bases between them. The CDR3 DNA is TGTGCCAGCAGTTACGAGGGGCCCTTCCACTTT. Residues: CASSYEGPFHF.

This clonotype was seen repeatedly, ten times or more. This chain connects TRBV6-2 or TRBV6-3 to TRBJ2-7; TRBD1 is a possible D gene (6 bases). The CDR3 consists of 11 residues. The V end lost 5 bases, the J end lost 4 bases, and 6 bases lay between the germline ends. Germline lookup yields CDR1 MNHEY and CDR2 SVGEGT. CDR3 bases: TGTGCCAGCAGTGACAGGTACGAGCAGTACGTC. It is translated as CASSDRYEQYV.

This clonotype was observed many times. The rearrangement uses TRBV7-2 and TRBJ1-1, with D maybe TRBD1 (5 bases). The V end was cut by 6 bases, the J end by 3 bases, with 11 bases between. This CDR3 has 13 amino acids. Germline values: CDR1 SGHTA, CDR2 FQGNSA. In DNA, the CDR3 is TGTGCCAGCAGGTCCTCAGGGTACACTGAAGCTTTCTTT. Protein product: CASRSSGYTEAFF. The full variable domain, in which reference TRBV7-2 and TRBJ1-1 provide the parts outside the CDR3, is GAGVSQSPSNKVTEKGKDVELRCDPISGHTALYWYRQSLGQGLEFLIYFQGNSAPDKSGLPSDRFSAERTGGSVSTLTIQRTQQEDSAVYLCASRSSGYTEAFFGQGTRLTVV.

This chain links TRBV20-1 with TRBJ2-1, with TRBD1 matching over 10 bases. The CDR3 has 15 amino acids. Trimming took 2 bases from V and 4 from J; bases not matched to a gene: 5. CDR1 is DFQATT and CDR2 is SNEGSKA in the germline V gene (reference sequence). The CDR3 nucleotides read TGCAGTGCTAGATTGAGGACAGGGGGATACAATGAGCAGTTCTTC. As protein: CSARLRTGGYNEQFF.

This clonotype has more than one count but fewer than ten. The chain has TRBV27 and TRBJ1-6; D call uncertain. V was cut by 2 bases and J by 0 bases, with 11 bases left in between. CDR3 size: 17 residues. The germline gives CDR1 MNHEY, CDR2 SMNVEV (reference sequence). CDR3 region: CASSLREESSYNSPLHF. The CDR3 DNA sequence: TGTGCCAGCAGTTTACGAGAAGAGAGCTCCTATAATTCACCCCTCCACTTT.

This clonotype was observed many times. The chain combines TRBV12-3 or TRBV12-4 with TRBJ2-3; D may match TRBD1 or TRBD2 (5 bases each). The ends were cut back, 8 bases at V and 3 bases at J, with 9 bases in the middle. The CDR3 extends over 12 amino acids. The CDR3 coding sequence is TGTGCCAGCTTGAGGGGAACAGATACGCAGTATTTT. It specifies CASLRGTDTQYF.

This clonotype was observed many times. This chain connects TRBV3-1 to TRBJ1-1; the D is unclear. The CDR3 sequence is 14 residues long. Germline CDR1 reads LGHDT; CDR2 reads YNNKEL (reference sequence). V was clipped by 1 base and J by 2 bases, with 8 bases between them. The CDR3 sequence: CASSQVNSNTEAFF. The CDR3 DNA is TGTGCCAGCAGCCAAGTTAACAGTAACACTGAAGCTTTCTTT.

In this sample, this clonotype turned up a few times. The chain combines TRBV6-2 or TRBV6-3 with TRBJ2-1; D gene unclear. CDR1 and CDR2 (germline): MNHEY, SVGEGT. CDR3 length: 15 amino acids. Trimming pared 8 bases from V and 5 bases from J, leaving 19 bases between. The CDR3, as DNA: TGTGCCAGCGATCAAGGAGACCGACGAAACAATGAGCAGTTCTTC. This translates into CASDQGDRRNNEQFF.

The chain uses TRBV6-6 and TRBJ1-2; 7 bases are a match to TRBD1. From germline, CDR1 is MNHNY and CDR2 SVGAGI (reference sequence). After removal of 0 bases from V and 6 bases from J, the junction contained 7 bases not matched to a gene. This CDR3 has 15 residues. The DNA of the CDR3 is TGTGCCAGCAGTTACTCGAATCAGGGGGTGAATGGCTACACCTTC. It encodes CASSYSNQGVNGYTF.

At least ten counts were recorded for this clonotype. This chain connects TRBV28 to TRBJ1-1; possibly TRBD1 for D (5 bases). V lost 4 bases to trimming and J lost 5 bases, with 14 bases between them. Germline V gives CDR1 MDHEN, CDR2 SYDVKM. The CDR3 has 14 amino acids. The CDR3 sequence: CASSWDGETTEAFF. The CDR3 DNA reads as TGTGCCAGCAGTTGGGACGGGGAAACTACTGAAGCTTTCTTT.

A note on this clonotype: At one end, the junction sequence differs from germline, possibly due to a read error. This sequence joins TRBV9 and TRBJ1-2; no reliable D call. Germline loops: CDR1 SGDLS, CDR2 YYNGEE. This CDR3 is built from 12 residues. The CDR3 nucleotides read TGTGCCAGCAGCGTAGGGTTACGTGTTCCCCACTTC. Protein product: CASSVGLRVPHF.

This clonotype was detected many times. The V and J genes are TRBV12-3 or TRBV12-4 and TRBJ2-3; D gene unclear. V lost 3 bases and J lost 4, with 8 bases in between. The CDR3 spans 13 residues. The DNA for the CDR3 is TGTGCCAGCAGTTTCGGTTATCCAGATACGCAGTATTTT. Translated, it gives CASSFGYPDTQYF.

This clonotype was counted at least ten times. The V call is TRBV7-9, the J call TRBJ2-2, with D hard to call. The CDR3 length is 16 residues. Per germline, CDR1 SEHNR and CDR2 FQNEAQ (reference sequence). V was clipped by 1 base and J by 4 bases, with 13 bases between them. CDR3 protein: CASSLDWPEPTGELFF. The DNA for the CDR3 is TGTGCCAGCAGCTTAGATTGGCCAGAGCCCACCGGGGAGCTGTTTTTT. The full variable domain, its missing parts supplied by reference TRBV7-9 and TRBJ2-2, is DTGVSQNPRHKITKRGQNVTFRCDPISEHNRLYWYRQTLGQGPEFLTYFQNEAQLEKSRLLSDRFSAERPKGSFSTLEIQRTEQGDSAMYLCASSLDWPEPTGELFFGEGSRLTVL.

The genes are TRBV5-1 and TRBJ2-7; the D gene is possibly TRBD2 (6 bases). Trimming shortened V by 0 bases and J by 3 bases, and 13 bases separated the two germline ends. The CDR3 totals 15 residues. Germline V lookup: CDR1 SGHRS, CDR2 YFSETQ. The CDR3 nucleotides read TGCGCCAGCAGCTTGGATGTTGGGGGGATCTACGAGCAGTACGTC. This encodes CASSLDVGGIYEQYV.

This clonotype occurred a few times. V gene TRBV3-1 combines with J gene TRBJ1-5; D gene uncertain. V lost 1 base, J lost 0 bases, and 10 bases lay in between. Germline V lookup: CDR1 LGHDT, CDR2 YNNKEL (reference sequence). The CDR3 covers 16 residues. CDR3 protein: CASSQAAAGSNQPQHF. CDR3 sequence (DNA): TGTGCCAGCAGCCAAGCGGCGGCTGGTAGCAATCAGCCCCAGCATTTT.

This clonotype showed up many times. The chain couples TRBV12-3 or TRBV12-4 to TRBJ2-2, with 9 bases identical to TRBD1. CDR3 length: 14 amino acids. J was trimmed by 3 bases and V by 6 bases; bases with no gene match: 2. CDR3 sequence (DNA): TGTGCCAGCAGACGGGACAGGGACACCGGGGAGCTGTTTTTT. Residues: CASRRDRDTGELFF.

This clonotype was picked up a small number of times. V is TRBV5-1 and J is TRBJ2-3; TRBD2 agrees at 11 bases. V shed 4 bases and J 5 bases; nucleotides not matched to a gene: 9. The CDR3 consists of 16 residues. Germline loops: CDR1 SGHRS, CDR2 YFSETQ. The CDR3 protein is CASSKEVLAGGDTQYF. CDR3 nucleotides: TGCGCCAGCAGCAAGGAGGTGCTAGCGGGGGGAGATACGCAGTATTTT.